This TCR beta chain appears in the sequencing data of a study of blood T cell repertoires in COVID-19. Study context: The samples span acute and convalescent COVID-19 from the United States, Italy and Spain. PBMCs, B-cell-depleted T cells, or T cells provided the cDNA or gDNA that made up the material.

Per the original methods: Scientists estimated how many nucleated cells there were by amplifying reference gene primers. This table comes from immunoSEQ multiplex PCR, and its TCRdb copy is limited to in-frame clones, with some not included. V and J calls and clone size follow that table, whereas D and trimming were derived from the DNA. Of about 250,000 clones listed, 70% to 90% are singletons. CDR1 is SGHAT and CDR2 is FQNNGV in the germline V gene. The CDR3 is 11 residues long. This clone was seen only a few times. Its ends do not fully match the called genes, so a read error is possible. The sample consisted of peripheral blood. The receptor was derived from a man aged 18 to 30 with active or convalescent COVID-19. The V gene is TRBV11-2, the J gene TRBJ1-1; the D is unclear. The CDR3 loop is CASSIGRVKIF. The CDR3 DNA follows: TGTGCCAGCAGCATCGGGAGAGTTAAGATCTTT.